A selection of T cell receptor beta chains follows, all from one sample in a study of siplizumab effects on memory and regulatory T cells. TCRdb's copy holds only in-frame clones and misses some; the assay was immunoSEQ multiplex PCR. The table records some 99,000 clones, just over 90% of them present only once. The material sequenced was Tregs sorted from blood. The receptors stem from a human donor in good health. CDR3s include the opening cysteine and the closing phenylalanine or tryptophan. The D gene is left open where the match is weak. Clone size is given for some rows only: seen once, a few or many times, or a class if the clone is expanded.

CDR3,DNA,J,size,D,V
CASSLSTGRRLGTSGSEDRFF,TGCGCCAGCAGCTTGAGCACAGGGAGAAGATTGGGGACTAGCGGGAGTGAGGATCGGTTCTTC,TRBJ2-1,NA,TRBD2,TRBV5-1
CAISGGGAYEQYF,TGTGCCATCAGTGGTGGCGGAGCCTACGAGCAGTACTTC,TRBJ2-7,NA,NA,TRBV10-3
CASSYRVGGYTF,TGTGCCAGTAGTTACAGGGTCGGCGGCTACACCTTC,TRBJ1-2,once,NA,TRBV19
CASSSHGSNQPQHF,TGTGCCAGCAGTTCCCACGGCAGCAATCAGCCCCAGCATTTT,TRBJ1-5,NA,NA,TRBV6-6
CASSLAGATQYF,TGTGCCAGCAGCTTAGCGGGGGCGACCCAGTACTTC,TRBJ2-5,NA,NA,TRBV11-2
CASSFGSRAYEQYF,TGCGCCAGCAGCTTCGGCTCCAGGGCCTACGAGCAGTACTTC,TRBJ2-7,NA,NA,TRBV5-1
CASSYPGTGNFYGYTF,TGTGCCAGCAGTTATCCCGGGACAGGGAATTTCTATGGCTACACCTTC,TRBJ1-2,NA,TRBD1,TRBV4-2
CASSPWTSGRGGETQYF,TGTGCCAGCAGTCCCTGGACTAGCGGGAGAGGGGGGGAGACCCAGTACTTC,TRBJ2-5,NA,TRBD2,TRBV28
CASSLARVSYEQYF,TGTGCCAGCAGCTTAGCCAGGGTCTCCTACGAGCAGTACTTC,TRBJ2-7,NA,NA,TRBV7-2
CSASDSYGYTF,TGCAGTGCTAGTGATAGCTATGGCTACACCTTC,TRBJ1-2,NA,NA,TRBV20-1
CASRDWTTEAFF,TGTGCCAGCAGGGATTGGACGACTGAAGCTTTCTTT,TRBJ1-1,NA,NA,TRBV6-5
CASSLEAWGYTF,TGCGCCAGCAGCTTGGAGGCCTGGGGCTACACCTTC,TRBJ1-2,few,NA,TRBV5-1
CASSLMDREAFF,TGTGCCAGCTCACTCATGGACAGGGAAGCTTTCTTT,TRBJ1-1,NA,TRBD1,TRBV18
CASSFQGAAGYTF,TGTGCCAGCAGTTTTCAGGGGGCTGCTGGCTACACCTTC,TRBJ1-2,NA,TRBD1,TRBV27
CASRPRGLAGGPSTDTQYF,TGTGCAAGTCGCCCTAGGGGCCTAGCGGGGGGGCCTAGCACAGATACGCAGTATTTT,TRBJ2-3,NA,NA,TRBV12-2
CASSVGPVPSSGNTIYF,TGTGCCAGCAGCGTAGGCCCAGTTCCCAGCTCTGGAAACACCATATATTTT,TRBJ1-3,NA,NA,TRBV9
CASRVTGATDTQYF,TGTGCCAGCAGGGTGACAGGGGCGACAGATACGCAGTATTTT,TRBJ2-3,NA,TRBD1,TRBV5-6
CASSPQGNTEAFF,TGTGCCAGCTCACCACAGGGTAACACTGAAGCTTTCTTT,TRBJ1-1,NA,NA,TRBV18
CASSKELAGPAYEQYF,TGTGCCAGCAGCAAAGAACTAGCGGGACCCGCCTACGAGCAGTACTTC,TRBJ2-7,NA,TRBD2,TRBV5-6
CASSVQETQYF,TGTGCCAGCTCAGTCCAAGAGACCCAGTACTTC,TRBJ2-5,NA,NA,TRBV18
CAIRDGQPNQPQHF,TGTGCCATCAGGGACGGACAGCCCAATCAGCCCCAGCATTTT,TRBJ1-5,NA,NA,TRBV10-3
CASSLGTGGRYEQYF,TGTGCCAGCAGCTTAGGGACAGGGGGCCGGTACGAGCAGTACTTC,TRBJ2-7,NA,TRBD1,TRBV7-2
CASSFRPAGTPGDTQYF,TGTGCCAGCAGTTTCCGACCCGCCGGGACGCCGGGAGATACGCAGTATTTT,TRBJ2-3,NA,NA,TRBV27
CASSIIGLAGSTDTQYF,TGTGCCAGTAGTATTATCGGACTAGCGGGGAGCACAGATACGCAGTATTTT,TRBJ2-3,NA,TRBD2,TRBV19
CSVKDLTDTQYF,TGCAGCGTTAAGGATCTCACAGATACGCAGTATTTT,TRBJ2-3,NA,NA,TRBV29-1
CASSQSQAENYGYTF,TGCGCCAGCAGCCAGAGTCAGGCCGAAAACTATGGCTACACCTTC,TRBJ1-2,NA,NA,TRBV4-1
CASSREGVETQYF,TGTGCCAGCAGTCGAGAGGGCGTTGAGACCCAGTACTTC,TRBJ2-5,NA,NA,TRBV2
CASLPLKGLAGGCRLLQYF,TGTGCCAGTCTACCCTTAAAGGGACTAGCGGGAGGGTGTCGGCTGTTGCAGTACTTC,TRBJ2-7,NA,TRBD2,TRBV19
CASSRGLETDTQYF,TGTGCCAGTTCCAGGGGGCTTGAGACAGATACGCAGTATTTT,TRBJ2-3,NA,TRBD1,TRBV19
CASSLTGSEDTQYF,TGTGCCAGCAGCTTAACGGGTAGCGAAGATACGCAGTATTTT,TRBJ2-3,NA,NA,TRBV7-3
CASSPWEGPYEQYF,TGTGCCAGCTCACCCTGGGAGGGCCCCTACGAGCAGTACTTC,TRBJ2-7,few,TRBD2,TRBV18
CASSYTGTGSNQPQHF,TGTGCCAGCAGTTACACCGGGACAGGGAGCAATCAGCCCCAGCATTTT,TRBJ1-5,NA,TRBD1,TRBV6-6
CASSSGFNQPQHF,TGTGCCAGCAGCTCAGGGTTTAATCAGCCCCAGCATTTT,TRBJ1-5,NA,NA,TRBV5-5
CASSPGTETQYF,TGCGCCAGCAGCCCGGGTACGGAGACCCAGTACTTC,TRBJ2-5,once,NA,TRBV5-1
CASSLADRGKLFF,TGCGCCAGCAGCTTGGCCGATAGAGGAAAACTGTTTTTT,TRBJ1-4,NA,NA,TRBV5-1